This T cell receptor (beta chain) was recorded in a study of T cells after yellow fever vaccination. Findings and caveats of the study: It was the secondary response that reached its peak faster, day 5 versus 15, but it was weaker. The appearance of a small share of clonotypes in both CD4 and CD8 compartments was observed. Booster samples showed a return of most primary-vaccination clones (roughly 96% CD4, about 88% CD8).

The TCR cDNA carried a universal primer site and UMIs from 5'RACE template switching. MiXCR, applied by TCRdb to the 5' RACE reads, yields one record per CDR3 protein. The sample lists approximately 550,000 distinct CDR3 sequences, approximately 12% seen once, with about 14% in the top ten. As regards this clonotype: As yet, its antigen is unknown.

The CDR3 sequence is 12 residues long. V dropped 3 bases and J dropped 2 bases, with 6 bases sitting between them. CDR1 is DFQATT, CDR2 SNEGSKA, per germline (reference sequence). The clonotype originates from a man aged 25 to 40 who received the YFV17D yellow fever vaccine. The chain recombines TRBV20-1 with TRBJ2-3; no clear D gene. The material sequenced was PBMCs, taken on the day of the yellow fever booster vaccination. This CDR3 is CSAREITDTQYF. The CDR3 nucleotides are TGCAGTGCTAGGGAGATCACAGATACGCAGTATTTT.